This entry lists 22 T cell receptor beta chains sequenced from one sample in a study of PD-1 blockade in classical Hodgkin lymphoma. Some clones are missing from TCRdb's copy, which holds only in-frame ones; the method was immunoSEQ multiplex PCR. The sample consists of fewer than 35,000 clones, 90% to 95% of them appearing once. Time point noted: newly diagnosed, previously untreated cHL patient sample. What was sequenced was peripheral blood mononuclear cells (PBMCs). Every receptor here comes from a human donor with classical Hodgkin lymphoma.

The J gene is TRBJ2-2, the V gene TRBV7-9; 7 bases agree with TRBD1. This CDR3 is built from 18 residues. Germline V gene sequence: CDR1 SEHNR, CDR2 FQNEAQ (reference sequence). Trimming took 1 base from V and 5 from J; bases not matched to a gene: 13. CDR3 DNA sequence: TGTGCCAGCAGCTTAGTACAACAGGGGCTTTTAGGAACCGGGGAGCTGTTTTTT. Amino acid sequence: CASSLVQQGLLGTGELFF.

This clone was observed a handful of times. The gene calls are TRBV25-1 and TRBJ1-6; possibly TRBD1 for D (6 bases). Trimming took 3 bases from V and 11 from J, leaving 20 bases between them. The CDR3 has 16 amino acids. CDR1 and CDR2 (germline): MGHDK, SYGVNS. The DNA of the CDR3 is TGTGCCAGCAGTGACCCCGGCCCAGGGGCTGCGGCACCCCTCCACTTT. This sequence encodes CASSDPGPGAAAPLHF.

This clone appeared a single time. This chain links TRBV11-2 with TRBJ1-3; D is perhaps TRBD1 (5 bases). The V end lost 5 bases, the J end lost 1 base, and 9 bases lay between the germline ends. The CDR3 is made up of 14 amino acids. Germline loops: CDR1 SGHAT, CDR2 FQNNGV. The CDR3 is CASSPWGSGNTIYF. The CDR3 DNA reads TGTGCCAGCAGCCCATGGGGGTCTGGAAACACCATATATTTT.

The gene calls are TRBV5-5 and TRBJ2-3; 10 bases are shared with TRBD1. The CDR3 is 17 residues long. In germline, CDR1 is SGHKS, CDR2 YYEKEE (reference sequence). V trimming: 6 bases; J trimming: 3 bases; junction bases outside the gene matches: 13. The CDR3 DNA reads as TGTGCCAGCACCCACCGCCGGGACAGGGGAGGTACAGATACGCAGTATTTT. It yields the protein CASTHRRDRGGTDTQYF.

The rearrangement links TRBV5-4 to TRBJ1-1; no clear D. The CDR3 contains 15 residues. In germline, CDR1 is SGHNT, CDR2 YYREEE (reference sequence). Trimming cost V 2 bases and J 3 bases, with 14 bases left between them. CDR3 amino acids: CASSFGRPLDTEAFF. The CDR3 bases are TGTGCCAGCAGCTTTGGTCGGCCATTAGACACTGAAGCTTTCTTT.

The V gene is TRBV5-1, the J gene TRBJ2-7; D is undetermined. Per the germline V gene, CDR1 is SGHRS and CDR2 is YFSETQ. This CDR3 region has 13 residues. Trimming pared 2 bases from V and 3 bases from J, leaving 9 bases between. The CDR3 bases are TGCGCCAGCAGCTTTGGACGAGACTACGAGCAGTACTTC. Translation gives CASSFGRDYEQYF.

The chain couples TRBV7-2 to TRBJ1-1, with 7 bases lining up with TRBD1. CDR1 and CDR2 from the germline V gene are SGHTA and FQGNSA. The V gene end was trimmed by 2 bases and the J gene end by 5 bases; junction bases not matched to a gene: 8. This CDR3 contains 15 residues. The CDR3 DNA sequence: TGTGCCAGCAGCTTAAACGACAGGGCGGTTACTGAAGCTTTCTTT. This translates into CASSLNDRAVTEAFF.

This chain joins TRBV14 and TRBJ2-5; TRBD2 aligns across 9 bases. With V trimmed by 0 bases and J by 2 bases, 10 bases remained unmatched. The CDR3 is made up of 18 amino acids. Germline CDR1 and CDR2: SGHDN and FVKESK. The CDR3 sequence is CASSQDLWGLASQETQYF. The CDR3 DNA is TGTGCCAGCAGCCAAGATCTGTGGGGACTAGCCTCACAAGAGACCCAGTACTTC.

The CDR3 reads CASSLTGAGELFF. CDR3 coding DNA: TGTGCCAGCAGTTTAACAGGGGCCGGGGAGCTGTTTTTT. The V gene is TRBV27, the J gene TRBJ2-2; 7 nucleotides agree with TRBD1. Trimming at V came to 2 bases and at J to 6 bases, leaving 0 bases not matched to a gene. CDR1 MNHEY and CDR2 SMNVEV come from the germline V gene (reference sequence). This CDR3 is built from 13 residues.

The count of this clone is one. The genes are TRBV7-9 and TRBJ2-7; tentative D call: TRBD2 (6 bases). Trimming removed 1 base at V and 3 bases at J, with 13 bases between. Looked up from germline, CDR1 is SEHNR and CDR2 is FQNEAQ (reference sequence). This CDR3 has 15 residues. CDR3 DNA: TGTGCCAGCAGCTTAGTTGCTAGCGTAGGCTACGAGCAGTACTTC. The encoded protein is CASSLVASVGYEQYF.

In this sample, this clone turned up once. The CDR3 here is CASSWATRSYNEQFF. DNA of the CDR3: TGTGCCAGCAGCTGGGCGACTAGATCCTACAATGAGCAGTTCTTC. The genes are TRBV5-4 and TRBJ2-1, with D possibly being TRBD2 (6 bases). CDR1 and CDR2 from the germline V gene are SGHNT and YYREEE (reference sequence). The CDR3 sequence is 15 residues long. V lost 3 bases to trimming and J lost 1 base, with 11 bases between them.

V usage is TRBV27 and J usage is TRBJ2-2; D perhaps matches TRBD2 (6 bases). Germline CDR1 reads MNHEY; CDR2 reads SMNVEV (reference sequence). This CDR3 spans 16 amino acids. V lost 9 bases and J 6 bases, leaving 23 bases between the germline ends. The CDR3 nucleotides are TGTGCCAGTCGTTTATCCGGGGGAAAGGGAGCCGGGGAGCTGTTTTTT. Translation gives CASRLSGGKGAGELFF.

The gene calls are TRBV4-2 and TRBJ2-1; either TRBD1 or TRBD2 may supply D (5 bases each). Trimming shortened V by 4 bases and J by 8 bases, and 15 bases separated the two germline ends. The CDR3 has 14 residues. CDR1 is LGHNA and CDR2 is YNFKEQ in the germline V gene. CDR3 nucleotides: TGTGCCAGCAGCCCGAGGGGTCCGGGCTATGAGCAGTTCTTC. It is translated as CASSPRGPGYEQFF.

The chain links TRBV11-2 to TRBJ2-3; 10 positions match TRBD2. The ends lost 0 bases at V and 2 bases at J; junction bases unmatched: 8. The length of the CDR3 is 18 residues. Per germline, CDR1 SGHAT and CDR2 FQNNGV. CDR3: CASSLDPWTSGYTDTQYF. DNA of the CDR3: TGTGCCAGCAGCTTAGATCCATGGACTAGCGGTTACACAGATACGCAGTATTTT.

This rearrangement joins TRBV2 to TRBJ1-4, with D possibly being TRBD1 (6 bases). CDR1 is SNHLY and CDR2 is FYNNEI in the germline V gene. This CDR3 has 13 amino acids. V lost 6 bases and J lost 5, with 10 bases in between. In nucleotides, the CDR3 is TGTGCCAGCAGGGGAGGGGGGAATGAAAAACTGTTTTTT. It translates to CASRGGGNEKLFF.

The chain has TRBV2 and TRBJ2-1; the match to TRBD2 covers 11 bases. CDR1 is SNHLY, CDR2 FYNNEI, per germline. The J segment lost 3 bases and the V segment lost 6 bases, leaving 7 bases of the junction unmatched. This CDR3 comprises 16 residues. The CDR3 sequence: CASRKGLAEFYNEQFF. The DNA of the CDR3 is TGTGCCAGCAGAAAGGGACTAGCGGAGTTCTACAATGAGCAGTTCTTC.

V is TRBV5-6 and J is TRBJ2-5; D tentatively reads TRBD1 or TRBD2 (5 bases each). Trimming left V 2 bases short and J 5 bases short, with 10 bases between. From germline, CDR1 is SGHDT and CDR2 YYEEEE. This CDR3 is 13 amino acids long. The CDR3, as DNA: TGTGCCAGCAGCTTCGAGGGGTCGGAGACCCAGTACTTC. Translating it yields CASSFEGSETQYF.

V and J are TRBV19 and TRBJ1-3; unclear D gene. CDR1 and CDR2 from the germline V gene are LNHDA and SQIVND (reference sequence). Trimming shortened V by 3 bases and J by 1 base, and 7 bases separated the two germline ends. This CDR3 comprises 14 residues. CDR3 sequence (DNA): TGTGCCAGTAGTATCTCTGGTTCTGGAAACACCATATATTTT. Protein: CASSISGSGNTIYF.

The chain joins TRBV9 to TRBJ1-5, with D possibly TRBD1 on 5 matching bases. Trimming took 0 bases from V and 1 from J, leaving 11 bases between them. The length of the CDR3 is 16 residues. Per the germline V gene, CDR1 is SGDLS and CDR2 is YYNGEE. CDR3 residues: CASSVATGSSNQPQHF. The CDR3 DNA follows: TGTGCCAGCAGCGTAGCTACAGGTTCGAGCAATCAGCCCCAGCATTTT.

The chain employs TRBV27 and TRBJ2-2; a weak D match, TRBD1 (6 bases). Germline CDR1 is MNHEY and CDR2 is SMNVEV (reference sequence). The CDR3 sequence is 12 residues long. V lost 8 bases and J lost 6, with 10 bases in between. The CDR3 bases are TGTGCCAGCCAGGACAGACCCGGGGAGCTGTTTTTT. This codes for CASQDRPGELFF.

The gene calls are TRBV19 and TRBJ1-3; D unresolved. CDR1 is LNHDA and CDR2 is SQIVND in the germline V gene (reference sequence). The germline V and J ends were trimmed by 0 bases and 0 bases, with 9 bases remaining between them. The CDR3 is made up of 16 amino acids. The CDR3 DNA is TGTGCCAGTAGTATAGATGGCCATCTCTCTGGAAACACCATATATTTT. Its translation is CASSIDGHLSGNTIYF.

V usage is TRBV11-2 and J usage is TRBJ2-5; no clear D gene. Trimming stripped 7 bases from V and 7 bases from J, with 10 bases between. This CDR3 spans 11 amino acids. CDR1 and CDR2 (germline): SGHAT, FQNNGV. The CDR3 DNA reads TGTGCCAGCAACCAGTGGGGGACCCAGTACTTC. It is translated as CASNQWGTQYF.